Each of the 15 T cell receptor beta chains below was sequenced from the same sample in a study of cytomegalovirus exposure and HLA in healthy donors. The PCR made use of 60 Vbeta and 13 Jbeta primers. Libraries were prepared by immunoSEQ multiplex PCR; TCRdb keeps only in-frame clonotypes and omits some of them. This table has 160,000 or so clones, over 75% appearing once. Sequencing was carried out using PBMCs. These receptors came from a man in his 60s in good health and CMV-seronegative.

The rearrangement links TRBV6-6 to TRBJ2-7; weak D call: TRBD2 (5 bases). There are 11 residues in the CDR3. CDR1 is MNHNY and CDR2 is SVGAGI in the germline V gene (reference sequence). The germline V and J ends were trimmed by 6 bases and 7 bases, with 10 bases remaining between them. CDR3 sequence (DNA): TGTGCCAGCAGCCTCCGGGATGAGCAGTACTTC. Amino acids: CASSLRDEQYF.

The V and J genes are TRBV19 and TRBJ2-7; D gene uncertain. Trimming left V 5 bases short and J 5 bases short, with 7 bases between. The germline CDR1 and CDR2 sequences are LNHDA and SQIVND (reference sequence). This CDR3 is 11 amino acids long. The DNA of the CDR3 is TGTGCCAGTAGTTCAGGCAACGAGCAGTACTTC. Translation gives CASSSGNEQYF.

CDR3 region: CSVGSGGSTDTQYF. The DNA of the CDR3 is TGCAGCGTTGGGTCCGGGGGGAGCACAGATACGCAGTATTTT. J is TRBJ2-3 and V is TRBV29-1; TRBD2 matches 7 bases. Per the germline V gene, CDR1 is SQVTM and CDR2 is ANQGSEA. CDR3 size: 14 residues. Trimming cost V 4 bases and J 0 bases; bases outside gene matches: 4.

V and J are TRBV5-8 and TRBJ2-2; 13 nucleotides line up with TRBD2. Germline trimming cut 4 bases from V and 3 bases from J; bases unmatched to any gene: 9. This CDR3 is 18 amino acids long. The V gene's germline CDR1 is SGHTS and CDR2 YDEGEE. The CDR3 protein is CASSAGLAGYADTGELFF. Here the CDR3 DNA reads TGTGCCAGCAGCGCGGGACTAGCGGGATATGCGGACACCGGGGAGCTGTTTTTT.

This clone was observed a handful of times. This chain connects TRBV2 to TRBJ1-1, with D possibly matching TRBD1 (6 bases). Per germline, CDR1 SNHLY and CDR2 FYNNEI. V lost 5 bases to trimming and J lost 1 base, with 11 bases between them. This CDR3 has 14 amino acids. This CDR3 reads CASSRLQGNTEAFF. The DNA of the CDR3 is TGTGCCAGCAGTCGGCTACAGGGGAACACTGAAGCTTTCTTT.

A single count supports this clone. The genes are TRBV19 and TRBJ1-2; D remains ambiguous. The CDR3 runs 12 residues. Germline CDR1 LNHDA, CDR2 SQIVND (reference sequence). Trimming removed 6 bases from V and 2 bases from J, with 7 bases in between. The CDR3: CASREANYGYTF. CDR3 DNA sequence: TGTGCCAGTAGAGAGGCAAACTATGGCTACACCTTC. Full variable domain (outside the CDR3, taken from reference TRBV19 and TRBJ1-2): DGGITQSPKYLFRKEGQNVTLSCEQNLNHDAMYWYRQDPGQGLRLIYYSQIVNDFQKGDIAEGYSVSREKKESFPLTVTSAQKNPTAFYLCASREANYGYTFGSGTRLTVV.

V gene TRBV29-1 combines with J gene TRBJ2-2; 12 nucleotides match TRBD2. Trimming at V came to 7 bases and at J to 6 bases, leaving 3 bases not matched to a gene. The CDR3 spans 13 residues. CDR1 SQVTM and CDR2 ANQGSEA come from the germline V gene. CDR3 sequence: CSGRLAGAGELFF. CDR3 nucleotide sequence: TGCAGCGGTAGACTAGCGGGGGCCGGGGAGCTGTTTTTT.

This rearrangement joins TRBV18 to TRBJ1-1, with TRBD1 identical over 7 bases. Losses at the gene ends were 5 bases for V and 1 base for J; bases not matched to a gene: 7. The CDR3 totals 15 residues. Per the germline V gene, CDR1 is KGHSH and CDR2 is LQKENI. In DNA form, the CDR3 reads TGTGCCAGCTCAACGACAGGGCGACAGAACACTGAAGCTTTCTTT. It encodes CASSTTGRQNTEAFF.

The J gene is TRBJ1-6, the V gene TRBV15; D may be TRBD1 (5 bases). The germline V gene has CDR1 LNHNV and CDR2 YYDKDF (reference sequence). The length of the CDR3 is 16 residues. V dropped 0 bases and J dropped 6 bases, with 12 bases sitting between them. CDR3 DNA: TGTGCCACCAGCAGAGATCAGGGAATTTTTAATTCACCCCTCCACTTT. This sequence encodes CATSRDQGIFNSPLHF.

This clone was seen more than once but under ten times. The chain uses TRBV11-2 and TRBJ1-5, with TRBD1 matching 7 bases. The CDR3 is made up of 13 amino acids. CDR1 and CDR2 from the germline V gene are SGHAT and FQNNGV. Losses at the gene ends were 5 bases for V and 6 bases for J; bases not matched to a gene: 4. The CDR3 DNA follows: TGTGCCAGCAGCCCAGACAGGGTTCAGCCCCAGCATTTT. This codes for CASSPDRVQPQHF.

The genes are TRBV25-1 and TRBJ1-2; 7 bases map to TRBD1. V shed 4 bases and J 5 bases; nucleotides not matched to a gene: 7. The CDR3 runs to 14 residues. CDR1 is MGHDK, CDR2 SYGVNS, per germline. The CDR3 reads CASSGTGAGYGYTF. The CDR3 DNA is TGTGCCAGCAGTGGAACAGGGGCTGGGTATGGCTACACCTTC.

The CDR3 nucleotides read TGTGCCAGCAGCCAAGAGGGGGCGGGGAACACTGAAGCTTTCTTT. The encoded protein is CASSQEGAGNTEAFF. The V call is TRBV4-2, the J call TRBJ1-1; tentative D call: TRBD1 (6 bases). V lost 0 bases and J lost 1, with 9 bases in between. In germline, CDR1 is LGHNA, CDR2 YNFKEQ. This CDR3 region has 15 residues.

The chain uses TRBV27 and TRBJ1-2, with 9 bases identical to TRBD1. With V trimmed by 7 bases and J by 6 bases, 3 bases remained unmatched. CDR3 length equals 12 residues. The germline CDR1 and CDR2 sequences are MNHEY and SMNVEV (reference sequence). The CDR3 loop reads CASTTGGNGYTF. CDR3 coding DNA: TGTGCCAGCACCACAGGGGGCAATGGCTACACCTTC.

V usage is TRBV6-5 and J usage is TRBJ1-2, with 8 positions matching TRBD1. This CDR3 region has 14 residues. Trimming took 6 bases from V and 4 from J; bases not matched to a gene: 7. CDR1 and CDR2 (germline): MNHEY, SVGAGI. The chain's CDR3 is CASSPYDRGYGYTF. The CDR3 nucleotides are TGTGCCAGCAGCCCCTATGACAGGGGCTATGGCTACACCTTC.

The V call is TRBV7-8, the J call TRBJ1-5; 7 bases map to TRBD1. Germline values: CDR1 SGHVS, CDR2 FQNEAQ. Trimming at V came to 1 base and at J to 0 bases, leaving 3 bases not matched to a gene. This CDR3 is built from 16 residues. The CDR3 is CASSLVDRYSNQPQHF. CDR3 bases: TGTGCCAGCAGCTTAGTGGACAGGTATAGCAATCAGCCCCAGCATTTT. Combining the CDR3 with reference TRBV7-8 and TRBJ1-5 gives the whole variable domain GAGVSQSPRYKVAKRGQDVALRCDPISGHVSLFWYQQALGQGPEFLTYFQNEAQLDKSGLPSDRFFAERPEGSVSTLKIQRTQQEDSAVYLCASSLVDRYSNQPQHFGDGTRLSIL.